This T cell receptor beta chain was captured in a study of cytomegalovirus exposure and HLA in healthy donors. CDR1 MNHNY and CDR2 SVGAGI come from the germline V gene (reference sequence). The CDR3 totals 14 residues. V lost 0 bases to trimming and J lost 3 bases, with 8 bases between them. PCR was performed using 60 Vbeta and 13 Jbeta primers. Per the original methods: It was a later analysis that counted 83 million or so unique TCR beta chains, of which approximately 11 million were shared. TCRdb keeps only in-frame clones here, not all; method: immunoSEQ multiplex PCR. The DNA was the basis for D and trimming; V, J and clone size are from that table. The profile shows over 65,000 clones, about three quarters of them singletons. Study-level findings and limits: The majority of TCR sequences were rare, yet some public TCRs appeared in many donors.

Regarding this clone: The antigen is undetermined.

Sequencing was performed on PBMCs. The origin of this receptor is a woman aged 25-40 years in good health and CMV-seropositive. The chain is built from TRBV6-6 and TRBJ1-1; D perhaps matches TRBD1 (5 bases). CDR3 nucleotides: TGTGCCAGCAGTTACTCGGGAGGGGACACTGAAGCTTTCTTT. As protein: CASSYSGGDTEAFF.